The clone carrying this TCR beta chain has a count of ten or more. The antigen is unknown. Breast cancer patients provided tissue from their axillary draining lymph nodes. The germline V gene encodes CDR1 MGHRA and CDR2 YSYEKL. The CDR3 consists of 16 residues. V was clipped by 1 base and J by 1 base, with 10 bases between them. TCRdb recomputed calls from the multiplex PCR reads with MiXCR, one row per CDR3 protein. The sample shows around 130,000 distinct CDR3 sequences, 21% of them seen only once. This specimen comes from a study of breast tumors, draining lymph nodes, adjacent tissues. Whole-study findings and limits: Tumor repertoires ranked between lymph nodes and nontumor tissue in diversity, with V and J gene preferences. Most tumor T cells seemingly derive from lymph node, then expand in tumor.

Sequenced sample: axillary lymph node tissue. The chain combines TRBV4-1 with TRBJ2-2; no definite D call. The receptor comes from a female donor with breast cancer. Some clones in this sample may be carry-over from other donors' samples. The CDR3 protein is CASSQGRRRNTGELFF. The CDR3 bases are TGCGCCAGCAGCCAAGGCAGGCGGAGGAACACCGGGGAGCTGTTTTTT.